This TCR beta chain was identified during a study of CD8 T cells in Susac syndrome. An amount of RNA that ranged from roughly 0.5 to 1 ug was reverse transcribed with random hexamers. Amplification of TCR beta CDR3 spanned 54 Vbeta and 13 Jbeta via immunoSEQ multiplex PCR. TCRdb fed the immunoSEQ multiplex PCR reads into MiXCR, producing one record per CDR3 protein. The sample has some 18,000 distinct CDR3 sequences, approximately 95% seen once. CD8+ and CD4+ T cells circulating in blood were sequenced for TCR beta. Age- and sex-matched healthy donors served as the control group. This clonotype was picked up one time. The sample taken for sequencing was CD8+ T cells from PBMCs. This sequence was found in a human donor in good health.

The CDR3 sequence is CASSEFREFHSYNEQFF. CDR3 nucleotide sequence: TGTGCCAGTAGTGAATTCCGCGAGTTCCACTCCTACAATGAGCAGTTCTTC. The chain joins TRBV19 to TRBJ2-1, with D unresolved. The CDR3 has 17 amino acids. Germline CDR1 and CDR2: LNHDA and SQIVND (reference sequence). Trimming took 5 bases from V and 0 from J, leaving 17 bases between them.